The entry that follows covers one T cell receptor (beta chain) sequence. V lost 6 bases and J lost 5, with 13 bases in between. Per the germline V gene, CDR1 is LNHDA and CDR2 is SQIVND (reference sequence). CDR3 length: 13 amino acids. This sample is drawn from a study of blood T cell repertoires in COVID-19. Here immunoSEQ multiplex PCR was the method, and the copy in TCRdb shows in-frame clones only, minus some. Here the sample spans 210,000 or so clones, more than 80% being singletons. The source of this sequence is a man between 60 and 75 years old who had recovered from COVID-19. The sample comprised PBMCs or T cells enriched from blood (not recorded which). The V and J genes are TRBV19 and TRBJ2-5; D is perhaps TRBD1 (5 bases). This CDR3 is CASRGRVGETQYF. The CDR3 DNA reads as TGTGCCAGTAGGGGCAGGGTGGGGGAGACCCAGTACTTC.